This T cell receptor (beta chain) was recorded in a study of shared clonotypes between healthy human individuals. Study-level findings and limits: The expectation was that sequencing depth would affect clonotype sharing among donors.

For this clone: Its matching antigen is unknown.

DNA input for the unsorted PBMC replicate PCRs was about 280 ng, some 29,000 T cell genomes. As originally analysed: Owing to the provision of junction-only sequences devoid of quality scores by immunoSEQ, filtering differed. Sequenced by immunoSEQ multiplex PCR; TCRdb stores in-frame clones only, minus some. V and J calls and clone size come straight from that table; D and trimming were deduced from the DNA. The sample comprises about half a million clones, 79% of which are singletons, and roughly 13% rests with the top ten. The germline V gene has CDR1 SQVTM and CDR2 ANQGSEA. V shed 3 bases and J 0 bases; nucleotides not matched to a gene: 1. This CDR3 spans 13 amino acids.

This TCR was recovered from a woman aged 40 to 55 in good health. Some clones in this sample may be carry-over from other donors' samples. Material for sequencing was PBMCs. This rearrangement joins TRBV29-1 to TRBJ2-7; 8 nucleotides agree with TRBD1. CDR3 in DNA: TGCAGCGTTGACGGACAGGGCTCCTACGAGCAGTACTTC. It yields the protein CSVDGQGSYEQYF.